Listed below are T cell receptor beta chains from one sample, sequenced in a study of blood T cells in healthy people across ages. Each CDR3 protein is one row after TCRdb ran MiXCR on the 5' RACE reads. The sample comprises roughly 1.5 million distinct CDR3 sequences, under 55% of which are singletons, and around 4% rests with the top ten. Specimen: blood. These receptors were taken from a young woman in good health. The CDR3 runs from the conserved cysteine through the conserved F or W. D genes are given only for firm matches. Size is stated for part of the rows, as once, few or many counts, or as a class when the clone is expanded.

d_gene | j_gene | v_gene | abundance | CDR3nt | CDR3aa
NA | TRBJ2-1 | TRBV27 | NA | TGTGCCAGCAGTACCGTCCCCCCCCGGGAGCAGTTCTTC | CASSTVPPREQFF
TRBD1 | TRBJ1-5 | TRBV7-9 | NA | TGTGCCAGCAGCCCACAGGGGGCTGGGAGTCAGCCCCAGCATTTT | CASSPQGAGSQPQHF
NA | TRBJ2-1 | TRBV4-1 | NA | TGCGCCAGCAGCCAAGTTGCGAGGGAGCAGTTCTTC | CASSQVAREQFF
NA | TRBJ1-4 | TRBV4-1 | few | TGCGCCAGCAGCCACTTTCAGGGTTTAGAAAAACTGTTTTTT | CASSHFQGLEKLFF
TRBD2 | TRBJ2-1 | TRBV7-9 | NA | TGTGCCAGCAGCTTCGCCTCCACTAGCGACCTATACAATGAGCAGTTCTTC | CASSFASTSDLYNEQFF
TRBD1 | TRBJ2-3 | TRBV10-3 | NA | TGTGCCATCGGCCCGGGACAGAACACAGATACGCAGTATTTT | CAIGPGQNTDTQYF
NA | TRBJ2-5 | TRBV2 | few | TGTGCCAGCAGTGGTAACAGAAAAGAGACCCAGTACTTC | CASSGNRKETQYF
NA | TRBJ2-3 | TRBV7-8 | NA | TGTGCCAGCACCCGATGGGCAGACACAGATACGCAGTATTTT | CASTRWADTDTQYF
TRBD2 | TRBJ2-4 | TRBV29-1 | few | TGCAGCGTTGAGCCTCTAGCGGTAGCCAAAAACATTCAGTACTTC | CSVEPLAVAKNIQYF
TRBD1 | TRBJ2-7 | TRBV7-2 | few | TGTGCCAGCAGCCGATTCGGGACAGGGTTCTCCTACGAGCAGTACTTC | CASSRFGTGFSYEQYF
TRBD2 | TRBJ2-4 | TRBV7-2 | NA | TGTGCCAGCAGCGCTTCCGGGACTAGCGGGGGAGTAGCCAAAAACATTCAGTACTTC | CASSASGTSGGVAKNIQYF
TRBD2 | TRBJ2-1 | TRBV12-5 | NA | TGTGCTAGTGGTTGGTCAAGCGGGGGGGCCTACAATGAGCAGTTCTTC | CASGWSSGGAYNEQFF
NA | TRBJ1-1 | TRBV27 | NA | TGTGCCAGCAGAGGGATTTGGTCGAACACTGAAGCTTTCTTT | CASRGIWSNTEAFF
NA | TRBJ2-1 | TRBV27 | NA | TGTGCCAGCAGTTTCAGGGGTGAATACAATGAGCAGTTCTTC | CASSFRGEYNEQFF
NA | TRBJ1-6 | TRBV3-1 | NA | TGTGCCAGCAGCCCCTGTCCACTTAGAAATTCACCCCTCCACTTT | CASSPCPLRNSPLHF
TRBD1 | TRBJ1-2 | TRBV12-3/TRBV12-4 | NA | TGTGCCAGCAGACCCGGGACAGGAAACGCTAACTATGGCTACACCTTC | CASRPGTGNANYGYTF
NA | TRBJ2-7 | TRBV7-2 | many | TGTGCCAGCAGCTCCGGGACTCCCTACGAGCAGTACTTC | CASSSGTPYEQYF
TRBD2 | TRBJ2-1 | TRBV4-3 | few | TGCGCCAGCAGCCAAGATCTGGTAGCGGGGGGCCGAAATGAGCAGTTCTTC | CASSQDLVAGGRNEQFF
TRBD1 | TRBJ1-1 | TRBV2 | NA | TGTGCCAGCAGCCCTGCGAGGGGGCGCACTGAAGCTTTCTTT | CASSPARGRTEAFF
NA | TRBJ1-5 | TRBV20-1 | NA | TGCAGTGCTAGCGGGACCGCCAATCAGCCCCAGCATTTT | CSASGTANQPQHF
NA | TRBJ1-5 | TRBV6-6 | few | TGTGCCAGCAGTTACTCGGGGCAGAATAGCAATCAGCCCCAGCATTTT | CASSYSGQNSNQPQHF
TRBD2 | TRBJ2-3 | TRBV6-5 | NA | TGTGCCAGCAGTATCAGCGGGAATACGCAGTATTTT | CASSISGNTQYF
NA | TRBJ2-7 | TRBV7-6 | NA | TGTGCCAGCAGCCACCCAGGGGGGGATTTAATTCGGCAGTACTTC | CASSHPGGDLIRQYF
NA | TRBJ1-1 | TRBV7-3 | NA | TGTGCCAGCAGCTCGGGACTCAAGAACACTGAAGCTTTCTTT | CASSSGLKNTEAFF
NA | TRBJ1-2 | TRBV20-1 | NA | TGCAGTGCTCCCCGGCTGGCCTATGGCTACACCTTC | CSAPRLAYGYTF
NA | TRBJ1-1 | TRBV4-3 | once | TGCGCCAGCAGTAAAGGGCACGGAATGAACACTGAAGCTTTCTTT | CASSKGHGMNTEAFF
TRBD1 | TRBJ2-1 | TRBV12-3/TRBV12-4 | NA | TGTGCCAGCACCGAGACAGGGCCCCATAATGAGCAGTTCTTC | CASTETGPHNEQFF
TRBD1 | TRBJ2-1 | TRBV5-1 | few | TGCGCCAGCAGCACTCAACAGGGGGCGAGGGAGCAGTTCTTC | CASSTQQGAREQFF
NA | TRBJ2-1 | TRBV11-2 | NA | TGTGCCAGCAGCTTAAACAGGGGGCTAGCGGGAGCTGTAAATGAGCAGTTCTTC | CASSLNRGLAGAVNEQFF
TRBD2 | TRBJ2-3 | TRBV9 | NA | TGTGCCAGCAGCACCCATAGCGGGGGGGCCACAGGTACGCAGTATTTT | CASSTHSGGATGTQYF
TRBD1 | TRBJ2-1 | TRBV7-2 | NA | TGTGCCAGCAGCCTAGACAGGGTAATTAGCGATGAGCAGTTCTTC | CASSLDRVISDEQFF
TRBD2 | TRBJ2-3 | TRBV4-1 | few | TGCGCCAGCAGCCAAGAAAGGACTAGCGGGGGCTCAGATACGCAGTATTTT | CASSQERTSGGSDTQYF
TRBD1 | TRBJ2-1 | TRBV20-1 | few | TGCAGTGCTATTTCCCGGGACAGGGAAATTTTTGAGCAGTTCTTC | CSAISRDREIFEQFF
NA | TRBJ2-7 | TRBV4-3 | many | TGCGCCAGCAGCCAAGGCCTCGACAGGACGATCTACGAGCAGTACTTC | CASSQGLDRTIYEQYF
NA | TRBJ1-4 | TRBV27 | NA | TGTGCCAGCAGTTTCTTGGGGCAAGAAAAACTGTTTTTT | CASSFLGQEKLFF
NA | TRBJ1-6 | TRBV6-1 | few | TGTGCCTGCGGTTCAGGGAGCAATAATTCACCCCTCCACTTT | CACGSGSNNSPLHF
NA | TRBJ2-5 | TRBV3-1 | NA | TGTGCCAGCAGCCATGTACGCGGGACCCAGTACTTC | CASSHVRGTQYF
NA | TRBJ1-6 | TRBV21-1 | NA | TGTGCCAAAACAGGGGGCGACAATTCACCCCTCCACTTT | CAKTGGDNSPLHF
NA | TRBJ2-5 | TRBV6-2/TRBV6-3 | few | TGTGCCAGCAGTTATGGGGGTAGAAACAATGAGCAGTACTTC | CASSYGGRNNEQYF
TRBD1 | TRBJ2-4 | TRBV7-6 | few | TGTGCCAGCAGCTTAACAACCGCGACAGGGGGCTTCAAAAACATTCAGTACTTC | CASSLTTATGGFKNIQYF
TRBD1 | TRBJ1-3 | TRBV3-1 | NA | TGTGCCGGCAGCGACACAGGGGAGGGCTCTGGAAACACCATATATTTT | CAGSDTGEGSGNTIYF
NA | TRBJ1-1 | TRBV5-1 | few | TGCGCCAGCAGCTTGAAACCGCCCGACCAGGTGACTGAAGCTTTCTTT | CASSLKPPDQVTEAFF
TRBD1 | TRBJ2-7 | TRBV4-1 | NA | TGCGCCAGCAGCCAAGATCGGACAGGGGGACCCGAGCAGTACTTC | CASSQDRTGGPEQYF
TRBD1 | TRBJ2-7 | TRBV20-1 | few | TGCAGTGCAACGACAGGGGACCACGAGCAGTACTTC | CSATTGDHEQYF
NA | TRBJ2-1 | TRBV30 | NA | TGTGCCTGGAGCGTGAGGAGCAGGATCATTGGGAATGAGCAGTTCTTC | CAWSVRSRIIGNEQFF
NA | TRBJ2-5 | TRBV11-3 | few | TGTGCCAGCAGCTCCGGGACACCTACGACCCAGTACTTC | CASSSGTPTTQYF
NA | TRBJ1-2 | TRBV29-1 | NA | TGCAGCGTTGAAGAAGGGACTAACTATGGCTACACCTTC | CSVEEGTNYGYTF
NA | TRBJ1-2 | TRBV6-2/TRBV6-3 | once | TGTGCCAGCAGTTACTCGAATGGAGGCTATGGCTGCACCTTC | CASSYSNGGYGCTF
TRBD1 | TRBJ1-6 | TRBV11-2 | NA | TGTGCCAGCAGCTTTGAGTCCCGGACAGGGTTTTCACCCCTCCACTTT | CASSFESRTGFSPLHF
TRBD2 | TRBJ2-2 | TRBV6-5 | NA | TGTGCCAGCAGGCAGGGACTAGCCTCTGGGGAGCTGTTTTTT | CASRQGLASGELFF
NA | TRBJ1-1 | TRBV6-6 | few | TGTGCCAGCAGTCCCAGGGCAGGGGAGAATGAAGCTTTCTTT | CASSPRAGENEAFF
NA | TRBJ2-5 | TRBV12-3/TRBV12-4 | few | TGTGCCAGCAGGTCGACTGAACAAGAGAACCAGTACTTC | CASRSTEQENQYF
NA | TRBJ2-5 | TRBV4-3 | NA | TGCGCCAGCAGCCAAGAGGTGGTGCTTGGGGAGCAGTACTTC | CASSQEVVLGEQYF
NA | TRBJ1-2 | TRBV20-1 | NA | TGCAGTGCTAGAGATGGTGGGGGAAACTATGGCTACACCTTC | CSARDGGGNYGYTF
NA | TRBJ2-7 | TRBV2 | NA | TGTGCCAGCAGACGCGGGGTCTCAAGCTCCTACGAGCAGTACTTC | CASRRGVSSSYEQYF
NA | TRBJ1-2 | TRBV7-9 | few | TGTGCCAGCAGCTTAGAACGGTGGGGCCGACAAGGCAAGAACTATGGCTACACCTTC | CASSLERWGRQGKNYGYTF
NA | TRBJ2-1 | TRBV29-1 | NA | TGCAGCGTTTCCCCGGGCTACAATGAGCAGTTCTTC | CSVSPGYNEQFF
TRBD1 | TRBJ2-7 | TRBV29-1 | NA | TGCAGCGCTTCCGAGACAGGGGCGTCCTACGAGCAGTACTTC | CSASETGASYEQYF
TRBD2 | TRBJ2-3 | TRBV4-3 | few | TGCGCCAGCAGCCAAGATTGGACTAGCGGGAGGAAAGGCACAGATACGCAGTATTTT | CASSQDWTSGRKGTDTQYF
NA | TRBJ1-2 | TRBV10-3 | NA | TGTGCCATCAACGACAGAACCAACTATGGCTACACCTTC | CAINDRTNYGYTF